Given below is one T cell receptor beta chain in context. Its antigen is not identified. This entry is derived from a study of cytomegalovirus exposure and HLA in healthy donors. Whole-study findings and limits: In a later analysis, a missense DCLRE1C variant was linked to TCR beta V- and J-gene trimming. An analysis that came later showed most CMV-associated TCR beta chains appearing HLA-restricted. CMV serostatus was the sole immune exposure information available.

60 Vbeta and 13 Jbeta primers were used in PCR. TCRdb keeps only in-frame clones here, not all; method: immunoSEQ multiplex PCR. The data show 150,000 to 200,000 clones, with 73% seen just once and about 1.7% held by the top ten. The CDR3 has 14 amino acids. The V gene end was trimmed by 5 bases and the J gene end by 7 bases; junction bases not matched to a gene: 11. Germline CDR1 is SGHNT and CDR2 is YENEEA. The receptor was derived from a woman in her twenties or thirties in good health and CMV-seronegative. The sequenced sample was PBMCs. The genes are TRBV11-3 and TRBJ2-7, with 7 positions matching TRBD2. The CDR3 loop reads CASSTGTIVKEQYF. The CDR3 DNA is TGTGCCAGCAGCACCGGGACTATCGTCAAAGAGCAGTACTTC.